This TCR beta chain was sequenced in a study of shared clonotypes between healthy human individuals. The naive CD8 subset, CD45RO-negative cells positively selected for CCR7, excluded terminally differentiated effector memory CD45RA+ cells. This table comes from immunoSEQ multiplex PCR, and its TCRdb copy is limited to in-frame clones, with some not included. The table lists about 820,000 clones, approximately 92% of them singletons. The CDR3 totals 19 residues. From germline, CDR1 is SGDLS and CDR2 YYNGEE. V lost 4 bases to trimming and J lost 3 bases; unmatched junction nucleotides: 17. This TCR was recovered from a man aged 25-45 years in good health. Sample: naive CD8+ T cells sorted from blood. This chain uses TRBV9 with TRBJ2-1; TRBD2 matches at 9 bases. CDR3 coding DNA: TGTGCCAGCAGCCCGAGACTCCGCTCCCAGCGGGAGGACTACAATGAGCAGTTCTTC. Its protein is CASSPRLRSQREDYNEQFF.